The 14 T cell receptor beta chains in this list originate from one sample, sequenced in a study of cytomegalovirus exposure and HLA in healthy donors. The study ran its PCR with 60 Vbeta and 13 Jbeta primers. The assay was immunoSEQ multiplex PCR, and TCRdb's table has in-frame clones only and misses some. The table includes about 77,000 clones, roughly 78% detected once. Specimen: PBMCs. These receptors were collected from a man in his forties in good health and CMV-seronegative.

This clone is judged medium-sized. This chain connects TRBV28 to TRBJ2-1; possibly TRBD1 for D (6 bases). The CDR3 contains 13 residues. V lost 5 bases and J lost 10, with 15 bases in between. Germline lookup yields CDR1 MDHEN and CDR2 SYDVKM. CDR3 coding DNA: TGTGCCAGCAGTCTGCGTCCTGGGACAGAGCAGTTCTTC. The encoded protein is CASSLRPGTEQFF.

The CDR3 region is CASRLKTVWTNNEQFF. In DNA, the CDR3 is TGTGCAAGTCGCTTAAAGACTGTCTGGACTAACAATGAGCAGTTCTTC. The chain employs TRBV12-2 and TRBJ2-1; no check of the table's D call, TRBD2, against the DNA was made. TRBV12-2 has pseudogene status. The CDR3 is 16 residues long.

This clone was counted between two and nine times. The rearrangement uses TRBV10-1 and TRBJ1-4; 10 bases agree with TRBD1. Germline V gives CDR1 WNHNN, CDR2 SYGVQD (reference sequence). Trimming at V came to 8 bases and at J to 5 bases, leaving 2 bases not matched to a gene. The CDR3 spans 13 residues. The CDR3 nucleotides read TGCGCCAGCCCGGGACAGGGGAATGAAAAACTGTTTTTT. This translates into CASPGQGNEKLFF.

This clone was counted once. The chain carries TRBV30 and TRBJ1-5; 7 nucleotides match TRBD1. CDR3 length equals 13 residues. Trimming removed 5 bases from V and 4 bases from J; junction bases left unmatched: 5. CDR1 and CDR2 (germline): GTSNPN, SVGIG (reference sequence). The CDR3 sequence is CAWAGTDNQPQHF. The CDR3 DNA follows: TGTGCCTGGGCCGGGACAGATAATCAGCCCCAGCATTTT.

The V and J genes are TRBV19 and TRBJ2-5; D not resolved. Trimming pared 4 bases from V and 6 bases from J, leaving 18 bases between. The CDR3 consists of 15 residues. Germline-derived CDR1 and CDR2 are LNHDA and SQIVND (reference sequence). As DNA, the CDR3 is TGTGCCAGTAGTAATGGTGCATCGAGCGTGAAGACCCAGTACTTC. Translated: CASSNGASSVKTQYF.

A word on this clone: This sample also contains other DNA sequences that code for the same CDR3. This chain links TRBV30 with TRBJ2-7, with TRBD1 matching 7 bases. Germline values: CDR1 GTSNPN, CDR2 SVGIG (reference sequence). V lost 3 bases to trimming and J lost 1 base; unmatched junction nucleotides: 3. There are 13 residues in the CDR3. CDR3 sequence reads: CAWRQGRSYEQYF. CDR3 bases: TGTGCCTGGAGACAGGGGAGATCCTACGAGCAGTACTTC.

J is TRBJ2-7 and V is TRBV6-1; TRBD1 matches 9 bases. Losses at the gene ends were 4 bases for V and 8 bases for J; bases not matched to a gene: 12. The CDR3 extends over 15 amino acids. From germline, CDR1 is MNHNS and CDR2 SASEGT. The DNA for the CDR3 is TGTGCCAGCAGTGTACCGGGACAGGGCCTACAGAAGCAGTACTTC. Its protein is CASSVPGQGLQKQYF.

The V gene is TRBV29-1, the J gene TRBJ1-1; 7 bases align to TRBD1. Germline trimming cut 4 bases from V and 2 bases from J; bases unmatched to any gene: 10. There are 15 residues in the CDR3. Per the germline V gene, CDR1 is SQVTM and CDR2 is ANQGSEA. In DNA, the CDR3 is TGCAGCGTTGCCCGGGCGGGACAGACAAACACTGAAGCTTTCTTT. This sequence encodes CSVARAGQTNTEAFF.

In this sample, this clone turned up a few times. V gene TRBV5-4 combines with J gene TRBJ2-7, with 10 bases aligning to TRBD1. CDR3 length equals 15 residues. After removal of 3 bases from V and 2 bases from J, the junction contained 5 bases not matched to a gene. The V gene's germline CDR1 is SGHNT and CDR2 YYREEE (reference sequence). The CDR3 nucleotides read TGTGCCAGCAGCTCTAGGGACAGGGGTCCCTACGAGCAGTACTTC. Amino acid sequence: CASSSRDRGPYEQYF. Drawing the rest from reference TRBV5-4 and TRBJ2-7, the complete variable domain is ETGVTQSPTHLIKTRGQQVTLRCSSQSGHNTVSWYQQALGQGPQFIFQYYREEENGRGNFPPRFSGLQFPNYSSELNVNALELDDSALYLCASSSRDRGPYEQYFGPGTRLTVT.

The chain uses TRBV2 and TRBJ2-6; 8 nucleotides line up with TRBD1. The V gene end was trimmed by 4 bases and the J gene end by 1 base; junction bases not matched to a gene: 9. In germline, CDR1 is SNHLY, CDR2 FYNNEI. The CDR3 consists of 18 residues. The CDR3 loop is CASSVAGGAGSGANVLTF. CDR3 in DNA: TGTGCCAGCAGTGTTGCAGGGGGCGCCGGTTCTGGGGCCAACGTCCTGACTTTC.

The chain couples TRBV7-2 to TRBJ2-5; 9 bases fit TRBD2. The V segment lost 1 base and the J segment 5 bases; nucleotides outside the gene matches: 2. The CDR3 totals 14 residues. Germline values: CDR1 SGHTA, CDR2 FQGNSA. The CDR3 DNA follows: TGTGCCAGCAGCTTAGTAGCGGGAGCGGAGACCCAGTACTTC. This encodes CASSLVAGAETQYF.

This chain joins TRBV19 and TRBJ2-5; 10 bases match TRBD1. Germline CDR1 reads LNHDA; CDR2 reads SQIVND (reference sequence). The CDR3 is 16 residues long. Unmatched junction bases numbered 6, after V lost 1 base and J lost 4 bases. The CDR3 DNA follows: TGTGCCAGTAGTATAGGAGGACAGGGGGTGTCAGAGACCCAGTACTTC. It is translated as CASSIGGQGVSETQYF.

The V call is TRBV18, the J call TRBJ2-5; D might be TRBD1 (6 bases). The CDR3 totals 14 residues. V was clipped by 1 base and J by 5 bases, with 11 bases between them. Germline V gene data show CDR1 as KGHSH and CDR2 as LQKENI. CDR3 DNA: TGTGCCAGCTCACCACTCCAGGGGAAGGAGACCCAGTACTTC. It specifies CASSPLQGKETQYF.

The CDR3 reads CSVVGRLSTEAFF. The CDR3 nucleotides are TGCAGCGTTGTAGGGAGGTTGAGCACTGAAGCTTTCTTT. The chain links TRBV29-1 to TRBJ1-1, with D unclear. The germline gives CDR1 SQVTM, CDR2 ANQGSEA. CDR3 length: 13 residues. V was cut by 4 bases and J by 4 bases, with 13 bases left in between.